This TCR beta chain was obtained from a study of T cell responses to AZD1222 COVID-19 vaccine. Study results and limitations: Once two AZD1222 doses were given, Spike-specific TCR breadth and depth went up.

Measured with immunoSEQ multiplex PCR; TCRdb has only the in-frame clones, and not every one. The sample includes about 150,000 clones, 90% to 95% of them seen just once. In its sample, this clone was seen a few times. Its antigen is as yet unknown. The CDR3 sequence is 13 residues long. Germline V gene data show CDR1 as LGHDT and CDR2 as YNNKEL (reference sequence). Trimming took 3 bases from V and 4 from J, leaving 9 bases between them. Sequences were derived from peripheral blood, sampled 28 days after the second AZD1222 dose. The V call is TRBV3-1 (or the pseudogene TRBV3-2), the J call TRBJ1-1; D not certain. The sequence came from an adult who received the AZD1222 COVID-19 vaccine. CDR3 amino acids: CASSQMRATEAFF. The CDR3 region has the DNA TGTGCCAGCAGCCAGATGAGGGCCACTGAAGCTTTCTTT.